A single sample is the source of the 18 T cell receptor beta chains below, sequenced in a study of post-analysis software for immune sequencing data (dated by TCRdb to about 2015). Overall study results and their limits: A few TRBV segments, including TRBV5-6, TRBV5-1 and TRBV20-1, were significantly more frequent in patients than controls.

The library was prepared using PCR. The sequencer listed for this sample is Illumina HiSeq 2500. Unique molecular identifiers were incorporated into TCR beta cDNA libraries to reduce PCR and sequencing biases. The public reads were reanalyzed by TCRdb: fastp trimming at Q25, MiXCR alignment, in-frame beta chains only. Rows merge per CDR3 protein into single entries with the most common DNA and genes. The sample profile shows about 200,000 distinct CDR3 sequences; 29% of them were found once. The ten largest clones represent less than 4% of the sample. No antigen has been identified for these receptors. The specimen sequenced was blood. These receptors all come from a girl aged 2 to 17 with multiple sclerosis.

Of note for this clonotype: A much larger clone differs by one base, so this may be a read error. The chain carries TRBV12-3 or TRBV12-4 and TRBJ2-5, with 9 bases matching TRBD1. The DNA matches TRBJ2-7 better at its end, which makes the J call doubtful. The CDR3 length is 14 residues. CDR3 DNA sequence: TGTGCCAGCAGTTGTTCCGGGACAGGGCTCGAGCAGTACTTC. It specifies CASSCSGTGLEQYF.

This rearrangement joins TRBV12-3 or TRBV12-4 to TRBJ2-4; D is undetermined. The ends were cut back, 3 bases at V and 0 bases at J, with 15 bases in the middle. The CDR3 totals 17 residues. The CDR3 region has the DNA TGTGCCAGCAGTTTCGTCCCCAGGAGTCTAGCCAAAAACATTCAGTACTTC. The encoded protein is CASSFVPRSLAKNIQYF.

This clonotype appeared once. This may stem from a read error, because a much larger clone lies one nucleotide away. V usage is TRBV28 and J usage is TRBJ2-7; D unclear. Germline CDR1 MDHEN, CDR2 SYDVKM. This CDR3 has 11 residues. Between the trimmed V and J ends, which lost 7 bases and 3 bases, there was a span of 7 bases. Written as DNA, the CDR3 is TGTGCCAGCAAGATGAACTACGAGCAGTACTTC. Its translation: CASKMNYEQYF. The full variable domain, with the rest looked up from reference TRBV28 and TRBJ2-7, is DVKVTQSSRYLVKRTGEKVFLECVQDMDHENMFWYRQDPGLGLRLIYFSYDVKMKEKGDIPEGYSVSREKKERFSLILESASTNQTSMYLCASKMNYEQYFGPGTRLTVT.

This clonotype was observed a few times. One junction end does not reproduce the germline sequence, and a read error may be involved. This sequence joins TRBV7-9 and TRBJ2-1, with D possibly being TRBD2 (5 bases). Germline-derived CDR1 and CDR2 are SEHNR and FQNEAQ (reference sequence). The CDR3 has 15 residues. CDR3 sequence reads: CASSPPGSSRNGQFF. The CDR3 coding sequence is TGTGCCAGCAGCCCGCCGGGGTCGTCGAGGAATGGGCAGTTCTTC.

The J gene is TRBJ2-1, the V gene TRBV5-1; tentative D call: TRBD2 (6 bases). V shed 0 bases and J shed 11 bases, with 12 bases lying between them. The CDR3 runs to 13 residues. Germline V CDR1 and CDR2: SGHRS, YFSETQ. The CDR3 coding sequence is TGCGCCAGCAGCTTGGATCCCGGGGGTAAGCAGTTCTTC. Translated, it gives CASSLDPGGKQFF.

This clonotype showed up just a few times. The V gene is TRBV3-1, the J gene TRBJ2-3; D is possibly TRBD2 (5 bases). Trimming stripped 4 bases from V and 0 bases from J, with 14 bases between. The length of the CDR3 is 16 residues. Germline V gene data show CDR1 as LGHDT and CDR2 as YNNKEL (reference sequence). The chain's CDR3 is CASSPRGRTSTDTQYF. CDR3 sequence (DNA): TGTGCCAGCAGCCCCCGTGGACGGACTAGCACAGATACGCAGTATTTT.

The chain couples TRBV7-9 to TRBJ1-2, with D unclear. This CDR3 has 15 amino acids. V gave up 1 base and J gave up 8 bases, with 17 bases separating them. In germline, CDR1 is SEHNR, CDR2 FQNEAQ (reference sequence). The DNA of the CDR3 is TGTGCCAGCAGCTTAGGGCAGGCAACAATCTTGGGCTACACCTTC. Translating gives CASSLGQATILGYTF.

J is TRBJ1-2 and V is TRBV4-2, with 8 nucleotides matching TRBD1. The length of the CDR3 is 14 residues. With V trimmed by 1 base and J by 4 bases, 2 bases remained unmatched. CDR1 and CDR2 (germline): LGHNA, YNFKEQ. In DNA, the CDR3 is TGTGCCAGCAGCCAAGGTGACAGGGGCTATGGCTACACCTTC. Translated: CASSQGDRGYGYTF.

This clonotype was counted at least ten times. The chain carries TRBV20-1 and TRBJ2-3; D might be TRBD1 (6 bases). Germline CDR1 is DFQATT and CDR2 is SNEGSKA (reference sequence). Trimming cost V 6 bases and J 0 bases, with 13 bases left between them. The CDR3 totals 14 residues. The CDR3 loop reads CSATSGASTDTQYF. CDR3 nucleotide sequence: TGCAGTGCGACGTCAGGGGCTAGCACAGATACGCAGTATTTT.

Ten or more counts support this clonotype. The chain has TRBV7-8 and TRBJ1-2; no firm D call. V dropped 1 base and J dropped 0 bases, with 6 bases sitting between them. Looked up from germline, CDR1 is SGHVS and CDR2 is FQNEAQ. The CDR3 loop spans 14 amino acids. CDR3 loop: CASSLEETNYGYTF. The CDR3 DNA reads as TGTGCCAGCAGCTTAGAAGAGACTAACTATGGCTACACCTTC.

Many counts were recorded for this clonotype. The genes are TRBV12-3 or TRBV12-4 and TRBJ1-6; the D gene is possibly TRBD1 (5 bases). V lost 3 bases, J lost 7 bases, and 10 bases lay in between. CDR3 size: 14 residues. The CDR3 protein is CASSLGGRNSPLHF. CDR3 nucleotide sequence: TGTGCCAGCAGTTTGGGGGGGAGGAATTCACCCCTCCACTTT.

Concerning this clonotype: This may be a read error, as it is one base from a much larger clone. The chain employs TRBV5-6 and TRBJ2-7; TRBD1 aligns across 9 bases. The J segment lost 5 bases and the V segment lost 3 bases, leaving 9 bases of the junction unmatched. This CDR3 spans 15 amino acids. In germline, CDR1 is SGHDT, CDR2 YYEEEE. The CDR3 DNA sequence: TGTGCCAGCAGCTATACACTGGGACAGGGAGACGAGCAGTACTTC. It specifies CASSYTLGQGDEQYF. The full variable domain, with the rest looked up from reference TRBV5-6 and TRBJ2-7, is DAGVTQSPTHLIKTRGQQVTLRCSPKSGHDTVSWYQQALGQGPQFIFQYYEEEERQRGNFPDRFSGHQFPNYSSELNVNALLLGDSALYLCASSYTLGQGDEQYFGPGTRLTVT.

This clonotype was counted at least ten times. The chain uses TRBV29-1 and TRBJ1-5; tentatively, D is TRBD1 (5 bases). Germline CDR1 is SQVTM and CDR2 is ANQGSEA. V was shortened by 4 bases and J by 0 bases, with 10 bases between the two germline ends. This CDR3 region has 14 residues. CDR3 residues: CSVVEGYSNQPQHF. The CDR3 bases are TGCAGCGTTGTCGAGGGGTATAGCAATCAGCCCCAGCATTTT.

This clonotype was counted many times. The J gene is TRBJ1-4, the V gene TRBV20-1, with a possible D match to TRBD1 (5 bases). Trimming took off 3 bases at V and 5 bases at J, with 10 bases between the two ends. Per germline, CDR1 DFQATT and CDR2 SNEGSKA (reference sequence). This CDR3 is 13 amino acids long. The CDR3 nucleotides read TGCAGTGCTAGGCCGACAGTAAATGAAAAACTGTTTTTT. Translation gives CSARPTVNEKLFF.

Points on this clonotype: A much larger clone differs by one base, so this may be a read error. This chain uses TRBV4-1 with TRBJ1-4; TRBD1 is a possible D gene (6 bases). The CDR3 covers 13 residues. Germline-derived CDR1 and CDR2 are MGHRA and YSYEKL. The CDR3 here is CANSQDKGGKLFF. In nucleotides, the CDR3 is TGCGCCAACAGCCAAGATAAAGGGGGAAAACTGTTTTTT.

This clonotype was detected many times. The chain uses TRBV7-2 and TRBJ2-3; D is unclear. CDR1 and CDR2 (germline): SGHTA, FQGNSA. The V end lost 4 bases, the J end lost 4 bases, and 12 bases lay between the germline ends. This CDR3 has 14 residues. The CDR3 region is CASSWSLTADTQYF. CDR3 sequence (DNA): TGTGCCAGCAGCTGGTCTCTGACGGCAGATACGCAGTATTTT.

This clonotype came up many times. The chain recombines TRBV29-1 with TRBJ2-1; 7 bases fit TRBD2. The CDR3 covers 12 residues. With 7 bases clipped from V and 9 bases from J, the junction kept 9 bases outside the gene matches. Germline CDR1 is SQVTM and CDR2 is ANQGSEA. This CDR3 is CSALTSATEQFF. CDR3 sequence (DNA): TGCAGCGCGCTCACTAGCGCCACTGAGCAGTTCTTC.

With respect to this clonotype: Being one base from a much bigger clone, this may be a read error. The chain is built from TRBV7-8 and TRBJ1-1; D gene unclear. This CDR3 is 15 amino acids long. Germline assignment: CDR1 SGHVS and CDR2 FQNEAQ. The CDR3 here is CASNLSQSGNTEAFF. CDR3 nucleotide sequence: TGTGCCAGCAACTTATCCCAGTCCGGAAACACTGAAGCTTTCTTT.